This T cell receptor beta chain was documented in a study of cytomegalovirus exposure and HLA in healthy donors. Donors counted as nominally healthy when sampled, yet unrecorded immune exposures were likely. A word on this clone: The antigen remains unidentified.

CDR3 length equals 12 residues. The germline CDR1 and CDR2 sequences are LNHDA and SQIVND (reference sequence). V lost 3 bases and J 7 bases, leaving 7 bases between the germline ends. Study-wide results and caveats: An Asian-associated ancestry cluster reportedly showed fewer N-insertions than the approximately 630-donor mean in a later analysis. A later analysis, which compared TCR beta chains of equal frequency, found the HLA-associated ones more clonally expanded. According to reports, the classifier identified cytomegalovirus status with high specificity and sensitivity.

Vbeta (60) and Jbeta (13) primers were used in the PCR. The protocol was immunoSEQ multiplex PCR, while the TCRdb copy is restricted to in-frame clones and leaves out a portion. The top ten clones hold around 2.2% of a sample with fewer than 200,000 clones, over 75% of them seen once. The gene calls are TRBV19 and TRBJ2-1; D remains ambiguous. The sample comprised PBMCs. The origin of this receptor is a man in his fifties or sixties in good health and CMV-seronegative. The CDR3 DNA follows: TGTGCCAGTAGTATTCCGGGTAATGAGCAGTTCTTC. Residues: CASSIPGNEQFF.